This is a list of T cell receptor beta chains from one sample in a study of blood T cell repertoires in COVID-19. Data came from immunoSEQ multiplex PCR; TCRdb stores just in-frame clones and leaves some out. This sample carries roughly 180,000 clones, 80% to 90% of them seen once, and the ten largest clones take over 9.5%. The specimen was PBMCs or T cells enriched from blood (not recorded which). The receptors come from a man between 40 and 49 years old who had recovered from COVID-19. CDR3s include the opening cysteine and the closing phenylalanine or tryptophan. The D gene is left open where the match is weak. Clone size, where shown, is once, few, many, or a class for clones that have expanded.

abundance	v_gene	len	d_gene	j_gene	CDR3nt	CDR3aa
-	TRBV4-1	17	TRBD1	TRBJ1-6	TGCGCCAGCAGCCAAAAACAGGGGGCCGAACATAATTCACCCCTCCACTTT	CASSQKQGAEHNSPLHF
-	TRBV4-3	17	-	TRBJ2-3	TGCGCCAGCAGCCAAGGCCCCCGGGGGGCTGCCACAGATACGCAGTATTTT	CASSQGPRGAATDTQYF
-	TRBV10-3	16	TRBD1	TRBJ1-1	TGTGCCATCAGTACCGGGACAGGGACGGTGAACACTGAAGCTTTCTTT	CAISTGTGTVNTEAFF
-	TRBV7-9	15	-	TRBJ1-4	TGTGCCAGCAGCTTAGAGAGGGTTTTTCGAGAAAAACTGTTTTTT	CASSLERVFREKLFF
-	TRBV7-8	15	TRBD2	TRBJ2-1	TGTGCCAGCAATGTCGGTAGCGGGGCCTACAATGAGCAGTTCTTC	CASNVGSGAYNEQFF
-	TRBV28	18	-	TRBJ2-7	TGTGCCAGCAGTGCACTCCGGGGACATACCCTTTCCGATTACGAGCAGTACTTC	CASSALRGHTLSDYEQYF
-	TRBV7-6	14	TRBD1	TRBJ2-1	TGTGCCAGCAGCTGGGACAGGGGTTACAATGAGCAGTTCTTC	CASSWDRGYNEQFF
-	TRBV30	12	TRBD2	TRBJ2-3	TGTGCCTGGAGTAGCGGGGCAGATACGCAGTATTTT	CAWSSGADTQYF
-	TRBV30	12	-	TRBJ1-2	TGTGCCTGGAGGAAGGAGAACTATGGCTACACCTTC	CAWRKENYGYTF
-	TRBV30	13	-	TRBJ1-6	TGTGCCTCCACGACACGATATAATTCACCCCTCCACTTT	CASTTRYNSPLHF
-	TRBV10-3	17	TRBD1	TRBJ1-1	TGTGCCATCAGTGGGGGACTTGGACAGGGTACGGACACTGAAGCTTTCTTT	CAISGGLGQGTDTEAFF
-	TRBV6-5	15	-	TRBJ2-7	TGTGCCAGCAGTTACTCGGGTGAGGACTCCTACGAGCAGTACTTC	CASSYSGEDSYEQYF
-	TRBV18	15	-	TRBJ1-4	TGTGCCAGCTCACCGCTACAGGCCACTAATGAAAAACTGTTTTTT	CASSPLQATNEKLFF
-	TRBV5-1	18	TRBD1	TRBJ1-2	TGCGCCAGCAGCTTGGCTGTACAGGGGGCGTCAGCTAACTATGGCTACACCTTC	CASSLAVQGASANYGYTF
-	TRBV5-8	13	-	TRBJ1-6	TGTGCCAGCAGCTTCAACTATAATTCACCCCTCCACTTT	CASSFNYNSPLHF
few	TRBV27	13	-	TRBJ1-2	TGTGCCAGCAGTTCGGACAGTTCAGGGGGCTACACCTTC	CASSSDSSGGYTF
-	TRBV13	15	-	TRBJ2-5	TGTGCCAGCAGCTTAGCTTGGGGGGGCAAAGAGACCCAGTACTTC	CASSLAWGGKETQYF
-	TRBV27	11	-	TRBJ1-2	TGTGCCACCCTCTTCAACTATGGCTACACCTTC	CATLFNYGYTF
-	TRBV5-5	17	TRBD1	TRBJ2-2	TGTGCCAGCAGCTACTTACCGGGACAGGGGGATACCGGGGAGCTGTTTTTT	CASSYLPGQGDTGELFF
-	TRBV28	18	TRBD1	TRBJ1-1	TGTGCCAGCAGCTACGTTAGTCCAGGGGGCGAGGGGGTTGATGAAGCTTTCTTT	CASSYVSPGGEGVDEAFF
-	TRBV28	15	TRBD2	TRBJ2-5	TGTGCCAGCAGCCCGGGGGGGAGGCGGAGGGAGACCCAGTACTTC	CASSPGGRRRETQYF
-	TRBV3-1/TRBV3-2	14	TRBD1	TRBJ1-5	TGTGCCAGCAGCCCCGGGACAGGCAATCAGCCCCAGCATTTT	CASSPGTGNQPQHF
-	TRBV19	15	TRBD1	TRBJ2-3	TGTGCCAGTAAGGGCCGGGACAGGACCACAGATACGCAGTATTTT	CASKGRDRTTDTQYF
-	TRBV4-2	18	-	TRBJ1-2	TGTGCCAGCAGCCTCTGGGAGTCCGAGGTATACACGTACAGCGGCTACACCTTC	CASSLWESEVYTYSGYTF
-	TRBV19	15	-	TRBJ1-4	TGTGCCAGTAGTATTGGTCAGTACGGAGATGAAAAACTGTTTTTT	CASSIGQYGDEKLFF
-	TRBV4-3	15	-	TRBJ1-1	TGCGCCAGCAGCCAAGATTTTCAGGCAGACACTGAAGCTTTCTTT	CASSQDFQADTEAFF
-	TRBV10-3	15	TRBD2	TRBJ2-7	TGTGCCATCAGCGTTAGCGGGAGAAGCACAGGCGAGCAGTACTTC	CAISVSGRSTGEQYF
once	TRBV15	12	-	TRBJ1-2	TGTGCCACCAGCAGAGCGGGGATGGGCTACACCTTC	CATSRAGMGYTF
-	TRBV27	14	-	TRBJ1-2	TGTGCCAGCAGTTTCAGGGGATGGAGCTATGGCTACACCTTC	CASSFRGWSYGYTF
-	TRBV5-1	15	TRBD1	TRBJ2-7	TGCGCCAGCAGCTGGACCGGGACAGGGGGGCACGAGCAGTACTTC	CASSWTGTGGHEQYF
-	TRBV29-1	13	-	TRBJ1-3	TGCAGCGTTCCGGGCCCTACGGGGAACACCATATATTTT	CSVPGPTGNTIYF
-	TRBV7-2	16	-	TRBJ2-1	TGTGCCAGCAGACCTCCCTCGACTGACAGGTTGCGGGAGCAGTTCTTC	CASRPPSTDRLREQFF
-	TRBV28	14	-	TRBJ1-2	TGTGCCAGCAGTTTAAGGACTCACCACTATGGCTACACCTTC	CASSLRTHHYGYTF
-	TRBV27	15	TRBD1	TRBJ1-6	TGTGCCAGCAGTTCAACAGGGGGATGGGGTTCACCCCTCCACTTT	CASSSTGGWGSPLHF
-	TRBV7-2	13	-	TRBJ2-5	TGTGCCAGCAGCTTAGCGGAGCAAGAGACCCAGTACTTC	CASSLAEQETQYF
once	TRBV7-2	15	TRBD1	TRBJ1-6	TGTGCCAGCAGCGGACGGACAGGGAATAATTCACCCCTCCACTTT	CASSGRTGNNSPLHF
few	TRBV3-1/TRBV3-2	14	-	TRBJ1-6	TGTGCCAGCAGCCAACCCCCGGAGGCATCCCCGCTCCACTTT	CASSQPPEASPLHF
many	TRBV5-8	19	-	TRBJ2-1	TGTGCCAGCAGTCTCCGGGTCCCTAGGAGTAGCGGACCTTACAATGAGCAGTTCTTC	CASSLRVPRSSGPYNEQFF
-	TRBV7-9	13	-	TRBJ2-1	TGTGCCAGCAGCTTTTACTCGTTTAATGAGCAGTTCTTC	CASSFYSFNEQFF
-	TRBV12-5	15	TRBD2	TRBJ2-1	TGTGCTAGTGGTCTCGGACTAGCGGTCGTCAATGAGCAGTTCTTC	CASGLGLAVVNEQFF
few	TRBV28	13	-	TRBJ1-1	TGTGCCAGCAGCCAAGGAGGTATTACTGAAGCTTTCTTT	CASSQGGITEAFF
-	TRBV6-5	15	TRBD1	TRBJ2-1	TGTGCCAGCAGTTACTCGGGACAGGGTAACAATGAGCAGTTCTTC	CASSYSGQGNNEQFF
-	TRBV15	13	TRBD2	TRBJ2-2	TGTGCCACCAAACAGCCAGCGGGAGGGGAGCTGTTTTTT	CATKQPAGGELFF
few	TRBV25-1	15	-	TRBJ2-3	TGTGCCAGCAGTGATGGCGGGAACCCCACAGATACGCAGTATTTT	CASSDGGNPTDTQYF
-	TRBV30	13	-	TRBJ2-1	TGTGCCTGGTCGGAGGGCCCTCCCAATGAGCAGTTCTTC	CAWSEGPPNEQFF
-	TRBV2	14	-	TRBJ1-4	TGTGCCAGCAGTCAGAGGCTACTAAATGCAAAACTGTTTTTT	CASSQRLLNAKLFF
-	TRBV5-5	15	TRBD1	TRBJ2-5	TGTGCCAGCAGCAAGGGACAGGGGGGACAAGAGACCCAGTACTTC	CASSKGQGGQETQYF
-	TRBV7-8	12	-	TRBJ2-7	TGTGCCAGCAGCTTTTCTACGGACGAGCAGTACTTC	CASSFSTDEQYF
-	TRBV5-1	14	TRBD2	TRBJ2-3	TGCGCCAGCTCTTCGAGCGGGGACGGGGATACGCAGTATTTT	CASSSSGDGDTQYF
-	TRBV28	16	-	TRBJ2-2	TGTGCCAGCAGTTCCCTCGTGGAGCGGGCGGGCGGGGAGCTGTTTTTT	CASSSLVERAGGELFF
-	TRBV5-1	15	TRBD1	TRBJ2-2	TGCGCCAGCAGCTTGGTGGACAGGGGGACCGGGGAGCTGTTTTTT	CASSLVDRGTGELFF
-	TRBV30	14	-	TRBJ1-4	TGTGCCTGTACAAGACAGACAACTAATGAAAAACTGTTTTTT	CACTRQTTNEKLFF
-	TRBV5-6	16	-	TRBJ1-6	TGTGCCAGCAGTTTGACCCCGGACTCTAATTTTTCACCCCTCCACTTT	CASSLTPDSNFSPLHF
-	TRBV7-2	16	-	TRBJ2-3	TGTGCCAGCAGCTTAGGGGCGGGAACTAGCACAGATACGCAGTATTTT	CASSLGAGTSTDTQYF